Listed here are 28 T cell receptor beta chains from one sample, sequenced in a study of blood T cell repertoires in COVID-19. The protocol was immunoSEQ multiplex PCR, while the TCRdb copy is restricted to in-frame clones and leaves out a portion. The table includes 90,000 to 120,000 clones, roughly 70% detected once. The sample comprised peripheral blood. All receptors derive from a woman between 35 and 50 years old with acute or convalescent COVID-19.

This chain links TRBV18 with TRBJ2-7; D uncertain. There are 16 residues in the CDR3. The V and J ends lost 3 bases and 0 bases respectively, with 15 bases between them. Germline CDR1 and CDR2: KGHSH and LQKENI. The CDR3 DNA follows: TGTGCCAGCTCACCCGCCCAACTTTCCCACTCCTACGAGCAGTACTTC. It yields the protein CASSPAQLSHSYEQYF.

This chain links TRBV3-1 (or the pseudogene TRBV3-2) with TRBJ2-2; 8 nucleotides align to TRBD2. V trimming: 1 base; J trimming: 0 bases; junction bases outside the gene matches: 1. Germline V CDR1 and CDR2: LGHDT, YNNKEL (reference sequence). This CDR3 is 16 amino acids long. The CDR3 sequence: CASSQGRGANTGELFF. The CDR3 DNA is TGTGCCAGCAGCCAAGGGCGGGGGGCGAACACCGGGGAGCTGTTTTTT.

This chain uses TRBV28 with TRBJ2-1; 10 bases match TRBD2. After removal of 3 bases from V and 2 bases from J, the junction contained 4 bases not matched to a gene. CDR3 length equals 16 residues. Germline CDR1 reads MDHEN; CDR2 reads SYDVKM. The CDR3 region is CASSLERGGAYNEQFF. The CDR3 DNA reads as TGTGCCAGCAGTTTGGAGCGGGGGGGCGCCTACAATGAGCAGTTCTTC. The full variable domain, its missing parts supplied by reference TRBV28 and TRBJ2-1, is DVKVTQSSRYLVKRTGEKVFLECVQDMDHENMFWYRQDPGLGLRLIYFSYDVKMKEKGDIPEGYSVSREKKERFSLILESASTNQTSMYLCASSLERGGAYNEQFFGPGTRLTVL.

This clone came up once. The chain carries TRBV7-9 and TRBJ2-5; perhaps TRBD2 as D (8 bases). Germline V lookup: CDR1 SEHNR, CDR2 FQNEAQ (reference sequence). Trimming took off 5 bases at V and 5 bases at J, with 15 bases between the two ends. CDR3 length: 14 residues. The CDR3 reads CASSVGLGGETQYF. Written as DNA, the CDR3 is TGTGCCAGCAGCGTGGGACTAGGGGGCGAGACCCAGTACTTC.

This clone came up a few times. The chain employs TRBV7-9 and TRBJ2-7, with TRBD1 matching over 9 bases. The length of the CDR3 is 16 residues. CDR1 SEHNR and CDR2 FQNEAQ come from the germline V gene (reference sequence). With V trimmed by 3 bases and J by 0 bases, 6 bases remained unmatched. In nucleotides, the CDR3 is TGTGCCAGCAGCTTCCCTACAGGGGGCAGCTCCTACGAGCAGTACTTC. Translated: CASSFPTGGSSYEQYF.

This clone was counted once. The genes are TRBV15 and TRBJ1-2; 9 bases are a match to TRBD1. The CDR3 extends over 15 amino acids. Per germline, CDR1 LNHNV and CDR2 YYDKDF (reference sequence). V lost 4 bases to trimming and J lost 8 bases; unmatched junction nucleotides: 11. As DNA, the CDR3 is TGTGCCACCAGCATTGAACAGGGGGCCAGCGGCGGCTACACCTTC. Translation gives CATSIEQGASGGYTF.

The chain employs TRBV5-4 and TRBJ1-2, with a tentative D call TRBD1 (5 bases). In germline, CDR1 is SGHNT, CDR2 YYREEE (reference sequence). CDR3 length: 16 amino acids. Trimming shortened V by 0 bases and J by 5 bases, and 17 bases separated the two germline ends. This chain's CDR3 is CASSLAQEFSTYGYTF. The CDR3 DNA is TGTGCCAGCAGCTTGGCACAGGAATTTTCCACATATGGCTACACCTTC.

Here the CDR3 reads CASKSWDREETQYF. The CDR3 DNA is TGTGCCAGCAAGTCCTGGGACAGGGAGGAGACCCAGTACTTC. V and J are TRBV6-5 and TRBJ2-5; 9 bases map to TRBD1. Germline V gives CDR1 MNHEY, CDR2 SVGAGI. This CDR3 is 14 amino acids long. V trimming: 7 bases; J trimming: 5 bases; junction bases outside the gene matches: 8.

A few counts support this clone. The chain has TRBV4-1 and TRBJ2-7, with TRBD2 matching over 14 bases. V shed 3 bases, J shed 3 bases, and the junction held 10 bases outside the gene matches. The CDR3 runs to 18 residues. CDR1 and CDR2 (germline): MGHRA, YSYEKL. The CDR3 DNA reads as TGCGCCAGCAGCCAGAGGACTAGCGGGGGGACAAGGGTCTACGAGCAGTACTTC. Translation: CASSQRTSGGTRVYEQYF.

This sequence joins TRBV9 and TRBJ2-5, with D perhaps TRBD1 (5 bases). The CDR3 runs 15 residues. The germline CDR1 and CDR2 sequences are SGDLS and YYNGEE. With 2 bases removed from V and 2 bases from J, the gap between germline ends came to 13 bases. The DNA for the CDR3 is TGTGCCAGCAGCGTCAGGGCCTCGCAACAAGAGACCCAGTACTTC. The encoded protein is CASSVRASQQETQYF.

The chain links TRBV6-2 or TRBV6-3 to TRBJ2-6, with TRBD1 matching 8 bases. The CDR3 covers 16 residues. Germline CDR1 and CDR2: MNHEY and SVGEGT. The V gene end was trimmed by 5 bases and the J gene end by 4 bases; junction bases not matched to a gene: 7. The CDR3 DNA sequence: TGTGCCAGCAGTGCTCAGGGGGCGGGCGGGGCCAACGTCCTGACTTTC. As protein: CASSAQGAGGANVLTF.

This clone was picked up one time. The chain links TRBV3-1 (or the pseudogene TRBV3-2) to TRBJ2-5, with TRBD2 matching 10 bases. Germline V gene lookup returns CDR1 LGHDT and CDR2 YNNKEL (reference sequence). The CDR3 consists of 16 residues. V shed 3 bases, J shed 3 bases, and the junction held 7 bases outside the gene matches. CDR3 DNA sequence: TGTGCCAGCAGCCAGTGGGGAGCGGGGGGGGAAGAGACCCAGTACTTC. Protein: CASSQWGAGGEETQYF.

In its sample, this clone was seen many times. V is TRBV7-8 and J is TRBJ1-1, with a possible D match to TRBD1 (5 bases). Looked up from germline, CDR1 is SGHVS and CDR2 is FQNEAQ. This CDR3 comprises 15 residues. With 1 base removed from V and 1 base from J, the gap between germline ends came to 10 bases. The CDR3 region has the DNA TGTGCCAGCAGCTTAGGTTCCCAGGGGAACACTGAAGCTTTCTTT. Translation: CASSLGSQGNTEAFF.

The chain joins TRBV5-4 to TRBJ1-1; the match to TRBD1 covers 7 bases. The CDR3 runs to 15 residues. After removal of 0 bases from V and 1 base from J, the junction contained 3 bases not matched to a gene. Germline-derived CDR1 and CDR2 are SGHNT and YYREEE (reference sequence). CDR3 sequence (DNA): TGTGCCAGCAGCTTGGCCGACAGGGCGAACACTGAAGCTTTCTTT. Encoded protein: CASSLADRANTEAFF.

The chain couples TRBV5-4 to TRBJ2-3; TRBD2 matches 7 bases. V trimming: 4 bases; J trimming: 6 bases; junction bases outside the gene matches: 8. The CDR3 has 14 residues. The germline V gene encodes CDR1 SGHNT and CDR2 YYREEE (reference sequence). In DNA, the CDR3 is TGTGCCAGCAGCCCTAGGACCGGGGGGGATACGCAGTATTTT. It yields the protein CASSPRTGGDTQYF.

This chain joins TRBV5-1 and TRBJ1-2, with TRBD1 as a possible D gene (5 bases). The CDR3 runs 15 residues. Germline V gives CDR1 SGHRS, CDR2 YFSETQ. The V end lost 2 bases, the J end lost 4 bases, and 15 bases lay between the germline ends. In nucleotides, the CDR3 is TGCGCCAGCAGCTTCGGTGGCGGCCAGGGCTATGGCTACACCTTC. Its protein is CASSFGGGQGYGYTF.

The CDR3 bases are TGCGCCAGCAGCCAGGAGGGACCCTACGAGCAGTACTTC. Translated: CASSQEGPYEQYF. The genes are TRBV4-1 and TRBJ2-7, with a tentative D call TRBD2 (6 bases). This CDR3 is built from 13 residues. V was shortened by 3 bases and J by 2 bases, with 8 bases between the two germline ends. Germline CDR1 MGHRA, CDR2 YSYEKL.

The rearrangement joins TRBV2 to TRBJ2-3; TRBD2 agrees at 8 bases. Germline values: CDR1 SNHLY, CDR2 FYNNEI. This CDR3 comprises 15 residues. The V segment lost 8 bases and the J segment 4 bases; nucleotides outside the gene matches: 11. The CDR3 region is CASSSGGLHADTQYF. The CDR3, as DNA: TGTGCCAGCTCAAGCGGGGGCCTCCACGCAGATACGCAGTATTTT. The full variable domain, its missing parts supplied by reference TRBV2 and TRBJ2-3, is EPEVTQTPSHQVTQMGQEVILRCVPISNHLYFYWYRQILGQKVEFLVSFYNNEISEKSEIFDDQFSVERPDGSNFTLKIRSTKLEDSAMYFCASSSGGLHADTQYFGPGTRLTVL.

This clone was seen a few times. The CDR3 region has the DNA TGTGCCAGCGGCAGGGGTATCGGCTATGGCTACACCTTC. It yields the protein CASGRGIGYGYTF. The V and J genes are TRBV2 and TRBJ1-2, with D perhaps matching TRBD1 (6 bases). The V and J ends lost 8 bases and 4 bases respectively, with 14 bases between them. The CDR3 is 13 residues long. Germline V gene lookup returns CDR1 SNHLY and CDR2 FYNNEI.

The rearrangement links TRBV19 to TRBJ2-3; the match to TRBD1 covers 9 bases. The CDR3 length is 15 residues. The germline V gene encodes CDR1 LNHDA and CDR2 SQIVND (reference sequence). V gave up 5 bases and J gave up 3 bases; unmatched junction bases: 6. In DNA form, the CDR3 reads TGTGCCAGTAGTGCAGACAGGGGGTCTACAGATACGCAGTATTTT. Translation: CASSADRGSTDTQYF.

J is TRBJ1-5 and V is TRBV28, with a possible D match to TRBD1 (5 bases). CDR3 length: 15 amino acids. The V end was cut by 4 bases, the J end by 5 bases, with 15 bases between. Germline loops: CDR1 MDHEN, CDR2 SYDVKM. CDR3 sequence (DNA): TGTGCCAGCAGTTCTTTTGTCTGGGGCTATCAGCCCCAGCATTTT. It is translated as CASSSFVWGYQPQHF.

This clone was seen just once. This chain connects TRBV30 to TRBJ2-2, with a weak D call TRBD2 (6 bases). Between the trimmed V and J ends, which lost 3 bases and 11 bases, there was a span of 16 bases. This CDR3 contains 13 residues. Per germline, CDR1 GTSNPN and CDR2 SVGIG (reference sequence). The CDR3 sequence is CAWSKASDLELFF. Here the CDR3 DNA reads TGTGCCTGGAGCAAGGCTAGCGATCTAGAGCTGTTTTTT.

CDR3 coding DNA: TGTGCCAGCAGTGACTCGAGGCGCTCACCCCTCCACTTT. It yields the protein CASSDSRRSPLHF. The chain combines TRBV6-4 with TRBJ1-6; D gene uncertain. Germline lookup yields CDR1 MRHNA and CDR2 SNTAGT. V lost 0 bases and J lost 10, with 7 bases in between. The CDR3 contains 13 residues.

The chain employs TRBV6-2 or TRBV6-3 and TRBJ1-5; perhaps TRBD1 as D (5 bases). Trimming removed 5 bases at V and 0 bases at J, with 17 bases between. Germline V gene sequence: CDR1 MNHEY, CDR2 SVGEGT. The CDR3 has 17 residues. CDR3 in amino acids: CASSHLNKGLSNQPQHF. In DNA, the CDR3 is TGTGCCAGCAGTCACCTCAATAAGGGACTTAGCAATCAGCCCCAGCATTTT.

This clone was seen a single time. This sequence joins TRBV5-8 and TRBJ2-5; D is perhaps TRBD2 (7 bases). Trimming shortened V by 3 bases and J by 1 base, and 13 bases separated the two germline ends. The germline CDR1 and CDR2 sequences are SGHTS and YDEGEE. CDR3 length equals 15 residues. The CDR3 sequence: CASSYKRGAQETQYF. In DNA, the CDR3 is TGTGCCAGCAGCTACAAACGGGGGGCCCAAGAGACCCAGTACTTC.

The chain is built from TRBV5-1 and TRBJ2-1; D unclear. V was clipped by 0 bases and J by 5 bases, with 12 bases between them. Germline V lookup: CDR1 SGHRS, CDR2 YFSETQ. This CDR3 contains 15 residues. CDR3 coding DNA: TGCGCCAGCAGCTTGGGACTGCAATCCCACAATGAGCAGTTCTTC. Its translation: CASSLGLQSHNEQFF.

V usage is TRBV9 and J usage is TRBJ1-2; 8 bases are shared with TRBD1. V was clipped by 4 bases and J by 4 bases; unmatched bases: 24. CDR1 and CDR2 (germline): SGDLS, YYNGEE. The CDR3 is 20 amino acids. DNA for the CDR3: TGTGCCAGCAGCCCTTACCGCGAGGGACAGGAAAGGGCCGAACTCTATGGCTACACCTTC. Its translation is CASSPYREGQERAELYGYTF.

The CDR3 spells CASSPLQDRETNEKLFF. The CDR3 nucleotides are TGTGCCAGCAGTCCGCTCCAGGACAGAGAGACTAATGAAAAACTGTTTTTT. V is TRBV28 and J is TRBJ1-4; possibly TRBD1 for D (6 bases). V lost 5 bases and J lost 2, with 18 bases in between. CDR3 size: 17 residues. Per germline, CDR1 MDHEN and CDR2 SYDVKM.